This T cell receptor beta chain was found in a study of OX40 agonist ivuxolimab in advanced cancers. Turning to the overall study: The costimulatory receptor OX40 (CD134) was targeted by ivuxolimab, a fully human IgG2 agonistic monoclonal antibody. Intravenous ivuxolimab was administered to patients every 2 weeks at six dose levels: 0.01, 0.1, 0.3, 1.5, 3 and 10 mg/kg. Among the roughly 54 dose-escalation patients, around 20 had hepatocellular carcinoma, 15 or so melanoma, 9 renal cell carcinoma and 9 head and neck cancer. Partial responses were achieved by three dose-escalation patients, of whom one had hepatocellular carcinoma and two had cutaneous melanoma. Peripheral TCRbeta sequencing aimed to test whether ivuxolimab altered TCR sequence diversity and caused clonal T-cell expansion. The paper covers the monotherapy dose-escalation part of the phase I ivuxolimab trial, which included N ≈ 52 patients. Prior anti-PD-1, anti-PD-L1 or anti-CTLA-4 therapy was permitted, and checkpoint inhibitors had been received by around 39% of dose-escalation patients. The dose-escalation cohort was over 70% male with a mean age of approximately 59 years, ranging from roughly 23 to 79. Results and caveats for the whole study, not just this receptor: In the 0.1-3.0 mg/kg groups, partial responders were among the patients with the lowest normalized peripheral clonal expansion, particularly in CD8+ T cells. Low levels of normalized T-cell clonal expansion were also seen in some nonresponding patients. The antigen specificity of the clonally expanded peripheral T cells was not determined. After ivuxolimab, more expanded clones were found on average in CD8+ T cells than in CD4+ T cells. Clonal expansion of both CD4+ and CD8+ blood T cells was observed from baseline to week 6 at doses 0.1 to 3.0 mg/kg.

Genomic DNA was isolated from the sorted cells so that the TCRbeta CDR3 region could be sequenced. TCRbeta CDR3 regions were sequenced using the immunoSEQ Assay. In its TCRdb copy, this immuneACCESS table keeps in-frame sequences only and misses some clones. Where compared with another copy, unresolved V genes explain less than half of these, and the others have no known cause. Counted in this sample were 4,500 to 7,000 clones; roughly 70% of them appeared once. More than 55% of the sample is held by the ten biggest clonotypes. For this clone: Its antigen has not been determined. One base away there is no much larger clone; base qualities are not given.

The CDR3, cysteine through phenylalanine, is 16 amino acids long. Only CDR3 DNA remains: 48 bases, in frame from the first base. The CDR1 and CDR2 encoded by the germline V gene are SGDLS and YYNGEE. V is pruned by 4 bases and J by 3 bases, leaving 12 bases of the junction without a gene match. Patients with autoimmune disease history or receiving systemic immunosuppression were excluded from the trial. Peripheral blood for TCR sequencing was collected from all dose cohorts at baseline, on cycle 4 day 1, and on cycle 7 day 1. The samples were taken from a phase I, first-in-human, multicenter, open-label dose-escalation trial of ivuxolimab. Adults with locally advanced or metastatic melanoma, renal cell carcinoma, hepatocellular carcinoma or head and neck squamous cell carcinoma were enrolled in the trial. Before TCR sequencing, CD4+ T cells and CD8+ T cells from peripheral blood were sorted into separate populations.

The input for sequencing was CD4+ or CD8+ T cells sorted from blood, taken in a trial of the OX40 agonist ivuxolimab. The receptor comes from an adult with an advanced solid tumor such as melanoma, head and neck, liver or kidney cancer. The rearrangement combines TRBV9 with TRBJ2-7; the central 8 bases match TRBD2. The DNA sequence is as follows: TGTGCCAGCAGCTCCAGAGCGGGAGAAACAGTCTACGAGCAGTACTTC. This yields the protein CASSSRAGETVYEQYF.